This T cell receptor beta chain was sequenced during a study of CD8 T cells in ankylosing spondylitis. The table lists this clonotype with a few counts. At one end the junction does not follow the germline gene, possibly because of a read error. Germline V gene data show CDR1 as SSHAT and CDR2 as FNYEAQ (reference sequence). CDR3 length equals 15 residues. TCRdb analysed the 5' RACE reads with MiXCR anew, one entry per CDR3 protein. The repertoire holds about 400,000 distinct CDR3 sequences, with about 20% as singletons. Sequenced: blood, either unsorted or a sorted T cell fraction (not recorded which). The rearrangement joins TRBV7-7 to TRBJ2-1; 13 bases line up with TRBD2. The origin of this receptor is a male donor with ankylosing spondylitis or in good health (not recorded which). The CDR3 is CASSLGLAGAGEQFF. In DNA form, the CDR3 reads TGTGCTAGCAGCTTAGGACTAGCGGGGGCTGGTGAGCAGTTCTTC.